A selection of T cell receptor beta chains follows, all from one sample in a study of blood T cell repertoires in COVID-19. Measured with immunoSEQ multiplex PCR; TCRdb has only the in-frame clones, and not every one. The sample consists of 200,000 to 300,000 clones, nearly 85% of them appearing once. The sample comprised peripheral blood. The source is a human donor in a cohort sampled during active COVID-19. Both conserved end residues are part of each CDR3. D genes are given only for firm matches. A clone size is listed for some rows: how often the clone was seen (once, few, many), or a class if it is expanded.

>TRBJ1-1|TRBV5-1|few|.
TGCGCCAGCAGCTTGGAACAGGGTTGGACTGAAGCTTTCTTT
CASSLEQGWTEAFF
>TRBJ1-2|TRBV20-1|.|.
TGCAGTGCTAGTGGAGACAGAGGCTATGGCTACACCTTC
CSASGDRGYGYTF
>TRBJ2-7|TRBV4-1|.|TRBD1
TGCGCCAGCAGCCAAGATGGGACAGGGAGCGAGCAGTACTTC
CASSQDGTGSEQYF
>TRBJ1-4|TRBV7-6|.|TRBD1
TGTGCCAGCACCTCTGGACAGGGGGCCCTTAATGAAAAACTGTTTTTT
CASTSGQGALNEKLFF
>TRBJ2-7|TRBV5-6|.|.
TGTGCCAGCAGCTTGGTCAGGGGCTCCTACGAGCAGTACTTC
CASSLVRGSYEQYF
>TRBJ2-3|TRBV11-2|once|TRBD2
TGTGCCAGCAGCTTAGGGACTAGCGGAAATACGCAGTATTTT
CASSLGTSGNTQYF
>TRBJ1-5|TRBV12-3/TRBV12-4|.|.
TGTGCCAGCAGTTATCCCCCTAATCAGCCCCAGCATTTT
CASSYPPNQPQHF
>TRBJ1-2|TRBV3-1/TRBV3-2|.|TRBD1
TGTGCCAGCAGACGGACAGGGTCTAACTATGGCTACACCTTC
CASRRTGSNYGYTF
>TRBJ1-1|TRBV6-5|.|.
TGTGCCAGCAGTTACGCACAGGGAGTCACTGAAGCTTTCTTT
CASSYAQGVTEAFF
>TRBJ2-7|TRBV14|.|TRBD2
TGTGCCAGCAGCCAGACCGGGACTAGCGGGTTCAAGCAGTACTTC
CASSQTGTSGFKQYF
>TRBJ2-3|TRBV28|.|TRBD2
TGTGCCAGCAATCCAGGGGGACTAGCAACAGATACGCAGTATTTT
CASNPGGLATDTQYF
>TRBJ1-2|TRBV9|many|TRBD1
TGTGCCAGCAGCCCTCGAATCACATGGGACAGGGAGGGTGATGGCTACACCTTC
CASSPRITWDREGDGYTF
>TRBJ2-7|TRBV10-2|.|TRBD2
TGCGCCAGCAGGCCGGGACTAGCGGGTGGACCCTACGAGCAGTACTTC
CASRPGLAGGPYEQYF
>TRBJ2-1|TRBV15|once|.
TGTGCCACCAGCAGAGATTTACACTACAATGAGCAGTTCTTC
CATSRDLHYNEQFF
>TRBJ2-1|TRBV27|few|TRBD2
TGTGCCAGCAGTACCAATGGACTAGTGGGAGGGGAGCAGTTCTTC
CASSTNGLVGGEQFF
>TRBJ1-6|TRBV7-9|few|TRBD1
TGTGCCATAGAACAGGGGGTTAATTCACCCCTCCACTTT
CAIEQGVNSPLHF
>TRBJ1-2|TRBV6-5|.|TRBD1
TGTGCCAGCAGGCCACAGGGGCCCAGCGGCTACACCTTC
CASRPQGPSGYTF
>TRBJ2-3|TRBV7-9|.|TRBD2
TGTGCCAGCAGCCAAGCGGGGCCCACAGATACGCAGTATTTT
CASSQAGPTDTQYF
>TRBJ1-1|TRBV18|.|.
TGTGCCAGCTCACGAGGACAAATGAACACTGAAGCTTTCTTT
CASSRGQMNTEAFF
>TRBJ1-6|TRBV28|many|.
TGTGCCAGCAGTTTAGAAAGGGGATCGTACTCACCCCTCCACTTT
CASSLERGSYSPLHF
>TRBJ2-7|TRBV10-2|.|TRBD2
TGCGCCAGCACCGGGACTAGCGGGGGCTACGAGCAGTACTTC
CASTGTSGGYEQYF
>TRBJ2-2|TRBV18|.|.
TGTGCCAGCTCACCGTCAAAATTGAACGCGGGGTCCGGGGAGCTGTTTTTT
CASSPSKLNAGSGELFF
>TRBJ1-1|TRBV27|.|.
TGTGCCAGCAGGCCCCGACAGCTCCCTGGAACTGAAGCTTTCTTT
CASRPRQLPGTEAFF
>TRBJ2-1|TRBV10-3|.|TRBD1
TGTGCCATCAGTGAGAGGACAGGCCCTTTCGCGTTCTTC
CAISERTGPFAFF
>TRBJ1-6|TRBV10-3|.|.
TGTGCCATCAGTGAGTCCCCCGGGAGCTCCTATAATTCACCCCTCCACTTT
CAISESPGSSYNSPLHF
>TRBJ2-3|TRBV2|.|TRBD2
TGTGCCAGCAGAGACGGACTAGCGGTCTTTACAGATACGCAGTATTTT
CASRDGLAVFTDTQYF
>TRBJ2-7|TRBV10-1|.|TRBD1
TGCGCCAGCAGTGAAGGGACAGGGGGTCCCTACGAGCAGTACTTC
CASSEGTGGPYEQYF
>TRBJ2-7|TRBV11-2|few|TRBD1
TGTGCCAGCAGCTCCTCGACAGGGGCCTACGAGCAGTACTTC
CASSSSTGAYEQYF
>TRBJ2-7|TRBV27|.|TRBD1
TGTGCCAGCAGTCTATACCTTACCGGGACAGGGCCCTACGAGCAGTACTTC
CASSLYLTGTGPYEQYF
>TRBJ2-7|TRBV25-1|few|.
TGTGCCAGCAGTAGTGGGACAATTGCCTACGAGCAGTACTTC
CASSSGTIAYEQYF
>TRBJ1-6|TRBV28|.|TRBD1
TGTGCCAGCAGCCCACGACAGGGGTATTCACCCCTCCACTTT
CASSPRQGYSPLHF
>TRBJ1-5|TRBV3-1/TRBV3-2|once|.
TGTGCCAGCAGCCAATCCAGAAATCAGCCCCAGCATTTT
CASSQSRNQPQHF
>TRBJ2-1|TRBV6-6|few|.
TGTGCCAGCCACACCCGGGATGAGCAGTTCTTC
CASHTRDEQFF
>TRBJ2-1|TRBV29-1|.|TRBD2
TGCAGCGCCTATCTAGCGGACTCCTACAATGAGCAGTTCTTC
CSAYLADSYNEQFF
>TRBJ2-7|TRBV5-1|.|.
TGCGCCAGCAGCTTATACTGGGACTCCACTCTATGGTACTTC
CASSLYWDSTLWYF
>TRBJ1-6|TRBV27|.|TRBD1
TGTGCCAGCGGAGGCGGGACAGCCTTCGGGGATTCACCCCTCCACTTT
CASGGGTAFGDSPLHF
>TRBJ2-3|TRBV7-2|once|.
TGTGCCAGCAGCCGGGCAGATACGCAGTATTTT
CASSRADTQYF
>TRBJ2-3|TRBV30|.|.
TGTGCCTGGAGGGGGGACTTCGGCACAGATACGCAGTATTTT
CAWRGDFGTDTQYF
>TRBJ1-6|TRBV10-2|few|.
TGCGCCAGCAGTGAGATCGGGGGGCGGGATTCACCCCTCCACTTT
CASSEIGGRDSPLHF
>TRBJ2-4|TRBV6-5|.|.
TGTGCCAGCAGTTACGACTCAGCCACCAAAAACATTCAGTACTTC
CASSYDSATKNIQYF
>TRBJ2-5|TRBV14|.|TRBD2
TGTGCCAGCAGCCAAGGGTCTTTTCGTCAGCTAGCGGGAGGTGGAGAGACCCAGTACTTC
CASSQGSFRQLAGGGETQYF
>TRBJ2-1|TRBV7-8|.|.
TGTGCCAGCAGCTTTAGCGGACTCTACAATGAGCAGTTCTTC
CASSFSGLYNEQFF
>TRBJ2-3|TRBV6-6|.|.
TGTGCCAGCAGCCAGAGAGGTACGCAGTATTTT
CASSQRGTQYF
>TRBJ2-2|TRBV2|.|TRBD1
TGTGCCAGCATCTTGGACAGGGCGGGCGGGGAGCTGTTTTTT
CASILDRAGGELFF
>TRBJ2-1|TRBV6-4|many|TRBD2
TGTGCCAGCAGTGAAAGACTAGCGGGACACAATGAGCAGTTCTTC
CASSERLAGHNEQFF
>TRBJ2-1|TRBV4-2|.|TRBD2
TGTGCCAGCAGCCCCGGACTAGCGGGGGGGTACTACAATGAGCAGTTCTTC
CASSPGLAGGYYNEQFF
>TRBJ2-5|TRBV10-3|.|.
TGTGCCATCAGTGATTCGACAACAGGGAGAGCAGAGACCCAGTACTTC
CAISDSTTGRAETQYF
>TRBJ2-3|TRBV27|few|TRBD1
TGTGCCAGCACCCAAAACCCCGACAGGGGCGGGAATACGGGGAGGATAGATACGCAGTATTTT
CASTQNPDRGGNTGRIDTQYF
>TRBJ1-2|TRBV18|.|.
TGTGCCAGCTCAATCGGGGATAGCAACTATGGCTACACCTTC
CASSIGDSNYGYTF
>TRBJ1-6|TRBV27|few|.
TGTGCCAGCAGTTTAAGAGGGGGTAGCTCCTATAATTCACCCCTCCACTTT
CASSLRGGSSYNSPLHF
>TRBJ1-4|TRBV7-2|.|.
TGTGCCAGCTCCGGGAACCAAAAACTGTTTTTT
CASSGNQKLFF
>TRBJ2-7|TRBV10-1|many|.
TGCGCCAGCAGTGATAACAGAGACTACGAGCAGTACTTC
CASSDNRDYEQYF
>TRBJ1-6|TRBV12-3/TRBV12-4|.|TRBD1
TGTGCCAGCCGCCGGGACAGGTCCCCGTCCCTCCACTTT
CASRRDRSPSLHF
>TRBJ1-3|TRBV18|.|.
TGTGCCAGCTCACCCCCAGGGGCGAGCTCTGGAAACACCATATATTTT
CASSPPGASSGNTIYF
>TRBJ2-2|TRBV7-6|.|TRBD1
TGTGCCAGCAGCCCGGGGGACAGGGCGGGCACCGGGGAGCTGTTTTTT
CASSPGDRAGTGELFF